This TCR beta chain was found in a study of neurological immune-mediated disorders. In the case of this clonotype: A read error may account for a junction end that differs from germline.

TCRdb ran MiXCR on the 5' RACE reads and lists one entry per CDR3 protein. This table holds 93,000 or so distinct CDR3 sequences, 10% to 12% found once. Time point denoted: longitudinal time-point 3. The sample comprised PBMCs. The receptor comes from a female donor with HTLV-1-associated myelopathy (HAM/TSP).

The CDR3 here is CDSRQITDTQYF. CDR3 nucleotide sequence: TGTGACAGCAGACAAATCACAGATACGCAGTATTTT. This chain links TRBV6-2 or TRBV6-3 with TRBJ2-3, with D hard to call. CDR1 MNHEY and CDR2 SVGEGT come from the germline V gene. This CDR3 region has 12 residues.